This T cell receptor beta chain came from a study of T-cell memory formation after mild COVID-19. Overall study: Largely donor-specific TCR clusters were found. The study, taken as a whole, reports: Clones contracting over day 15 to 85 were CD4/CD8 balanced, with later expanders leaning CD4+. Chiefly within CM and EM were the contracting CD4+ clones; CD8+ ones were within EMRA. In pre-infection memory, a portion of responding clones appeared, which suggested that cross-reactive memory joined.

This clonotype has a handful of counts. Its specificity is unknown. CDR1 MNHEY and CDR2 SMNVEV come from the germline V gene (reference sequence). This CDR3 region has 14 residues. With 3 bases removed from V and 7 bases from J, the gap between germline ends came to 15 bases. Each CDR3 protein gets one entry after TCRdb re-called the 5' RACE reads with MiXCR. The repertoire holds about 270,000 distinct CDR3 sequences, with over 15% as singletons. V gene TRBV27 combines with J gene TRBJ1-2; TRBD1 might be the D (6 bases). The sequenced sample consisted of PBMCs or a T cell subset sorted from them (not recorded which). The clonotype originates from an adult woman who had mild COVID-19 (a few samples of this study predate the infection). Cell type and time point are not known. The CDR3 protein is CASSFLQGGSGYTF. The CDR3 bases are TGTGCCAGCAGTTTTTTACAGGGAGGCTCTGGCTACACCTTC.